The subject of this entry is one TCR beta chain. This specimen comes from a study of blood T cell repertoires in COVID-19. Study-level information: Samples representing acute and convalescent COVID-19 were sourced from the United States, Italy and Spain. PBMCs, B-cell-depleted T cells, or T cells were the source of the cDNA or gDNA that made up the material.

J lost 3 bases, V lost 4 bases, and 8 bases had no gene match. The CDR3 totals 17 residues. The germline V gene has CDR1 SNHLY and CDR2 FYNNEI. In the original workflow: Reference gene primer amplification gave nucleated cell count estimates. TCRdb's copy holds only in-frame clones and misses some; the assay was immunoSEQ multiplex PCR. V and J calls plus clone size are reproduced from that table; the DNA served to infer D and trimming. Of some 180,000 clones listed, about 70% are singletons. The chain combines TRBV2 with TRBJ1-4; the match to TRBD1 covers 10 bases. The material sequenced was peripheral blood. This TCR was sampled from a woman between 45 and 60 years old with active or convalescent COVID-19. The DNA for the CDR3 is TGTGCCAGCAGTGTCCCGGGACAGGGGACGGCTAATGAAAAACTGTTTTTT. Encoded protein: CASSVPGQGTANEKLFF.